The 26 T cell receptor beta chains reported below all come from one sample, sequenced in a study of post-analysis software for immune sequencing data. Study-wide points: Patients showed TRBV5-6, TRBV5-1 and TRBV20-1 among roughly 5 TRBV segments more frequent than in controls.

Prepared libraries of TCR beta cDNA carried unique molecular identifiers. TCRdb re-called the PCR reads with MiXCR, one entry per CDR3 protein. Altogether 350,000 to 500,000 distinct CDR3 sequences are present, roughly 38% being singletons, with the ten largest covering roughly 8.2%. These receptors' antigens are unknown. Sample: blood. The receptor source for this set is a girl aged 2 to 9 with multiple sclerosis.

A single count supports this clonotype. The junction shows a germline mismatch at one end, possibly a read error. The rearrangement uses TRBV6-2 or TRBV6-3 and TRBJ2-5; 9 bases are a match to TRBD1. The end of the DNA fits TRBJ2-7 better, so the J call may be wrong. The CDR3 covers 13 residues. CDR1 MNHEY and CDR2 SVGEGT come from the germline V gene. Written as DNA, the CDR3 is TGTGCCAACAGTTATGACAGGGGGTTCGAGCAGTACTTC. It encodes CANSYDRGFEQYF.

This chain joins TRBV11-2 and TRBJ1-2; the D is unclear. CDR1 is SGHAT and CDR2 is FQNNGV in the germline V gene. Deletions cut 1 base from V and 0 bases from J, with 15 bases between. This CDR3 is built from 17 residues. The chain's CDR3 is CASSLVWRPRANYGYTF. As DNA, the CDR3 is TGTGCCAGCAGCTTAGTCTGGCGCCCCCGAGCTAACTATGGCTACACCTTC.

This clonotype was detected only a few times. The J gene is TRBJ1-5, the V gene TRBV29-1; no clear D gene. Germline assignment: CDR1 SQVTM and CDR2 ANQGSEA. CDR3 length equals 10 residues. V lost 4 bases and J lost 5, with 3 bases in between. CDR3 region: CSVGDQPQHF. In DNA form, the CDR3 reads TGCAGCGTTGGTGATCAGCCCCAGCATTTT.

This chain joins TRBV4-1 and TRBJ1-1; 9 nucleotides align to TRBD1. J lost 6 bases, V lost 2 bases, and 4 bases had no gene match. The CDR3 runs 14 residues. Germline V gives CDR1 MGHRA, CDR2 YSYEKL. CDR3 sequence: CASSQTTGGAEAFF. The CDR3 DNA reads as TGCGCCAGCAGCCAAACCACAGGGGGCGCTGAAGCTTTCTTT.

A note on this clonotype: Relative to the germline gene, one junction end is altered; a read error may explain this. The genes are TRBV28 and TRBJ1-2; unclear D gene. Germline loops: CDR1 MDHEN, CDR2 SYDVKM. The CDR3 is made up of 11 amino acids. CDR3 sequence: CASRKNYVYTF. For the CDR3, the DNA is TGTGCCAGCAGGAAAAACTATGTCTACACCTTC.

The table lists this clonotype with a count of one. The J gene is TRBJ2-1, the V gene TRBV5-1, with a possible D match to TRBD2 (6 bases). This CDR3 comprises 15 residues. Germline CDR1 SGHRS, CDR2 YFSETQ. The CDR3 DNA reads TGCGTCGGCAGCTTGGAGGGCGGGGACTACAATGAGCAGTTCTTC. Protein product: CVGSLEGGDYNEQFF.

This chain joins TRBV11-1 and TRBJ1-1, with D hard to call. This CDR3 is built from 13 residues. The V end was cut by 6 bases, the J end by 3 bases, with 11 bases between. Germline CDR1 SGHAT, CDR2 FQDESV (reference sequence). This CDR3 reads CASSFYEDTEAFF. CDR3 coding DNA: TGTGCCAGCAGTTTCTACGAGGACACTGAAGCTTTCTTT.

This clonotype was seen many times. The chain has TRBV29-1 and TRBJ2-3; no firm D call. In germline, CDR1 is SQVTM, CDR2 ANQGSEA. This CDR3 has 12 residues. As DNA, the CDR3 is TGCAGTGGTCGGTACAATACAGATACGCAGTATTTT. This translates into CSGRYNTDTQYF.

The chain recombines TRBV7-3 with TRBJ2-3, with TRBD2 as a possible D gene (6 bases). CDR3 length: 18 residues. Germline assignment: CDR1 SGHTA and CDR2 FQGTGA. V lost 0 bases and J 5 bases, leaving 21 bases between the germline ends. As DNA, the CDR3 is TGTGCCAGCAGCTTAACTGGGTCGGGGGTTGGAAAGGGAGATACGCAGTATTTT. It translates to CASSLTGSGVGKGDTQYF. Combining the CDR3 with reference TRBV7-3 and TRBJ2-3 gives the whole variable domain GAGVSQTPSNKVTEKGKYVELRCDPISGHTALYWYRQSLGQGPEFLIYFQGTGAADDSGLPNDRFFAVRPEGSVSTLKIQRTERGDSAVYLCASSLTGSGVGKGDTQYFGPGTRLTVL.

This clonotype has more than one count but fewer than ten. V is TRBV10-2 and J is TRBJ2-5; 11 positions agree with TRBD1. V shed 6 bases, J shed 4 bases, and the junction held 7 bases outside the gene matches. CDR1 is WSHSY and CDR2 is SAAADI in the germline V gene. The CDR3 runs 15 residues. The CDR3 DNA follows: TGCGCCAGCAGGGACAGGGGGCGCGGGCCAGAGACCCAGTACTTC. It codes for CASRDRGRGPETQYF.

The chain is built from TRBV3-1 and TRBJ2-5; 15 bases match TRBD2. The CDR3 loop spans 15 amino acids. Germline V gives CDR1 LGHDT, CDR2 YNNKEL (reference sequence). V shed 8 bases and J 7 bases; nucleotides not matched to a gene: 8. The CDR3 DNA is TGTGCCAGCGGGCGAGGACTAGCGGGAGGGACGACCCAGTACTTC. It translates to CASGRGLAGGTTQYF.

This sequence joins TRBV6-5 and TRBJ2-3; D remains unclear. The V end lost 5 bases, the J end lost 2 bases, and 11 bases lay between the germline ends. CDR1 is MNHEY and CDR2 is SVGAGI in the germline V gene. This CDR3 has 14 residues. DNA for the CDR3: TGTGCCAGCAGTGCAACGGCTACCACAGATACGCAGTATTTT. Translated: CASSATATTDTQYF.

This chain uses TRBV29-1 with TRBJ1-4; D gene uncertain. Germline CDR1 and CDR2: SQVTM and ANQGSEA. V was trimmed by 7 bases and J by 0 bases, leaving 3 bases between them. CDR3 size: 11 residues. The CDR3 nucleotides are TGCAGCGCCGCAACTAATGAAAAACTGTTTTTT. Protein: CSAATNEKLFF.

V and J are TRBV6-5 and TRBJ2-1; 12 bases fit TRBD2. Germline values: CDR1 MNHEY, CDR2 SVGAGI. CDR3 length: 16 amino acids. V shed 5 bases and J 0 bases; nucleotides not matched to a gene: 2. The DNA for the CDR3 is TGTGCCAGCAGTAGACTAGCGGGAGTCTCCTACAATGAGCAGTTCTTC. Translating it yields CASSRLAGVSYNEQFF.

This clonotype was recorded a few times. V is TRBV29-1 and J is TRBJ2-1; D is undetermined. In germline, CDR1 is SQVTM, CDR2 ANQGSEA. V lost 5 bases and J 4 bases, leaving 12 bases between the germline ends. This CDR3 has 13 residues. CDR3 residues: CSVPLFDYNEQFF. The CDR3 DNA follows: TGCAGCGTTCCGTTGTTCGATTACAATGAGCAGTTCTTC.

This chain uses TRBV20-1 with TRBJ2-1, with 11 bases aligning to TRBD2. V dropped 3 bases and J dropped 0; count of bases not matched to a gene: 7. Germline CDR1 reads DFQATT; CDR2 reads SNEGSKA (reference sequence). The CDR3 runs to 17 residues. The DNA of the CDR3 is TGCAGTGCTAGCTGGGTAGCGGGAGGGAGCTCCTACAATGAGCAGTTCTTC. Protein sequence: CSASWVAGGSSYNEQFF.

This clonotype was picked up a small number of times. Written as DNA, the CDR3 is TGTGCCAGCAGCGCCAGTCCGGTCACTGAAGCTTTCTTT. Translating gives CASSASPVTEAFF. The rearrangement uses TRBV16 and TRBJ1-1; D gene ambiguous. Germline-derived CDR1 and CDR2 are KGHSY and FQNENV. Between the trimmed V and J ends, which lost 5 bases and 4 bases, there was a span of 11 bases. The CDR3 has 13 residues.

In this sample, this clonotype turned up a few times. J is TRBJ2-1 and V is TRBV5-1, with D hard to call. CDR1 is SGHRS, CDR2 YFSETQ, per germline. Trimming left V 0 bases short and J 4 bases short, with 2 bases between. The CDR3 spans 12 residues. The CDR3 bases are TGCGCCAGCAGCTTGGATTACAATGAGCAGTTCTTC. This codes for CASSLDYNEQFF. Full variable domain (remainder filled in from reference TRBV5-1 and TRBJ2-1): KAGVTQTPRYLIKTRGQQVTLSCSPISGHRSVSWYQQTPGQGLQFLFEYFSETQRNKGNFPGRFSGRQFSNSRSEMNVSTLELGDSALYLCASSLDYNEQFFGPGTRLTVL.

The V and J genes are TRBV25-1 and TRBJ1-6; the D is unclear. Trimming stripped 7 bases from V and 7 bases from J, with 11 bases between. CDR3 length: 13 amino acids. Germline V CDR1 and CDR2: MGHDK, SYGVNS. This CDR3 reads CASNRNGNSPLHF. In DNA, the CDR3 is TGTGCCAGCAATCGCAATGGGAATTCACCCCTCCACTTT.

Only a few counts were recorded for this clonotype. V is TRBV29-1 and J is TRBJ1-1; D is undetermined. The CDR3 has 11 residues. V shed 6 bases and J shed 2 bases, with 7 bases lying between them. Germline V gene data show CDR1 as SQVTM and CDR2 as ANQGSEA. The CDR3 protein is CSVYSNTEAFF. CDR3 in DNA: TGCAGCGTCTACAGTAACACTGAAGCTTTCTTT. The variable domain in full, with the rest retrieved from reference TRBV29-1 and TRBJ1-1, is SAVISQKPSRDICQRGTSLTIQCQVDSQVTMMFWYRQQPGQSLTLIATANQGSEATYESGFVIDKFPISRPNLTFSTLTVSNMSPEDSSIYLCSVYSNTEAFFGQGTRLTVV.

As to this clonotype: A much larger clone differs from this one at a single base, so this may be a read error. The CDR3: CTISAGQGAYEQYF. As DNA, the CDR3 is TGTACCATCAGTGCGGGACAGGGGGCCTACGAGCAGTACTTC. The genes are TRBV10-3 and TRBJ2-7, with 11 bases fitting TRBD1. The CDR3 is 14 residues long. The germline V gene encodes CDR1 ENHRY and CDR2 SYGVKD.

The sample holds one count of this clonotype. A read error may explain this, as a much larger clone is one base away. The chain is built from TRBV10-3 and TRBJ2-1, with D maybe TRBD1 (5 bases). The DNA end favors TRBJ2-7, so the J call may be wrong. In germline, CDR1 is ENHRY, CDR2 SYGVKD. This CDR3 has 13 amino acids. The CDR3 nucleotides read TGTGCCATAGCACAAGACCAGGACAATGAGCAGTACTTC. Encoded protein: CAIAQDQDNEQYF.

The rearrangement uses TRBV29-1 and TRBJ2-7, with D possibly TRBD2 on 6 matching bases. The ends were cut back, 2 bases at V and 3 bases at J, with 14 bases in the middle. This CDR3 has 14 residues. Germline V CDR1 and CDR2: SQVTM, ANQGSEA. The CDR3 DNA is TGCAGCGTTGAATTGGCGGGACGGAACTACGAGCAGTACTTC. This codes for CSVELAGRNYEQYF.

The chain employs TRBV4-1 and TRBJ1-6, with TRBD1 as a possible D gene (5 bases). V shed 0 bases and J shed 3 bases, with 15 bases lying between them. CDR1 and CDR2 from the germline V gene are MGHRA and YSYEKL. CDR3 length equals 18 residues. CDR3 loop: CASSQEFYRKSYNSPLHF. The CDR3, as DNA: TGCGCCAGCAGCCAAGAATTTTACAGGAAAAGCTATAATTCACCCCTCCACTTT.

The CDR3 DNA sequence: TGTGCCAGCAGACAACCCCCACCGGGACTAGCTTACAATGAGCAGTTCTTC. Encoded protein: CASRQPPPGLAYNEQFF. This chain links TRBV12-3 or TRBV12-4 with TRBJ2-1; 9 bases fit TRBD2. Germline trimming cut 6 bases from V and 4 bases from J; bases unmatched to any gene: 13. The CDR3 length is 17 residues.

V gene TRBV5-4 combines with J gene TRBJ2-1; 10 nucleotides agree with TRBD2. Germline-derived CDR1 and CDR2 are SGHNT and YYREEE (reference sequence). Trimming removed 4 bases from V and 7 bases from J; junction bases left unmatched: 11. The CDR3 is made up of 16 amino acids. The CDR3: CASSQLGLAGDNEQFF. The CDR3 nucleotides read TGTGCCAGCAGCCAATTGGGTCTAGCGGGAGATAATGAGCAGTTCTTC.